This T cell receptor (beta chain) is drawn from a study of beta chain features in type 1 diabetes. Study conclusions and caveats: Sequencing of cDNA might inflate the share of cells that strongly express TCR.

The V gene's germline CDR1 is LNHDA and CDR2 SQIVND (reference sequence). V shed 7 bases and J 0 bases; nucleotides not matched to a gene: 4. The CDR3 consists of 14 residues. Worth noting for this clone: Antigen specificity is unknown.

cDNA synthesis used the whole RNA isolate, giving expressed TCRB sequences. The assay was immunoSEQ multiplex PCR, and TCRdb's table has in-frame clones only and misses some. The table lists roughly 350,000 clones, roughly 11% of them singletons. Sequenced material: naive CD4+ T cells from blood. This chain connects TRBV19 to TRBJ1-1; 8 bases match TRBD1. The receptor comes from a woman aged 30 to 39 in good health. The CDR3 sequence: CASTGQGMNTEAFF. The CDR3 DNA is TGTGCCAGTACCGGACAGGGCATGAACACTGAAGCTTTCTTT.